This passage covers 16 T cell receptor beta chains from one sample sequenced in a study of blood T cells in healthy people across ages. A J-beta primer mix and a sample-barcoded 5' primer were used in a second PCR of roughly 7 to 12 cycles. TCRdb fed the 5' RACE reads into MiXCR, producing one record per CDR3 protein. The sample yields around 1.5 million distinct CDR3 sequences, around 36% seen once. The specimen was blood. The receptors were sampled from a woman under 40 in good health.

On this clonotype: This CDR3 fails to terminate in the conserved phenylalanine or tryptophan, so it likely reflects a read error. V is TRBV29-1 and J is TRBJ2-5; D gene ambiguous. This CDR3 spans 13 amino acids. The V gene's germline CDR1 is SQVTM and CDR2 ANQGSEA. Trimming stripped 5 bases from V and 1 base from J, with 11 bases between. DNA of the CDR3: TGCAGCGTTTTTGGACGGACCCAAGAGACCCAGTACGTC. It yields the protein CSVFGRTQETQYV.

The chain is built from TRBV3-1 and TRBJ2-1; D possibly matches TRBD1 or TRBD2 (5 bases each). This CDR3 spans 14 amino acids. Between the trimmed V and J ends, which lost 11 bases and 6 bases, there was a span of 20 bases. Per the germline V gene, CDR1 is LGHDT and CDR2 is YNNKEL (reference sequence). CDR3 sequence reads: CAPGVEGRGNEQFF. CDR3 DNA: TGTGCCCCAGGAGTCGAGGGAAGGGGCAATGAGCAGTTCTTC.

The rearrangement joins TRBV5-1 to TRBJ2-7; 10 bases map to TRBD1. CDR3 length: 16 amino acids. Germline CDR1 and CDR2: SGHRS and YFSETQ. J was trimmed by 2 bases and V by 4 bases; bases with no gene match: 9. The CDR3 region has the DNA TGCGCCAGCAGCCCCAGCGTAGGACAGGGGGCCTACGAGCAGTACTTC. This encodes CASSPSVGQGAYEQYF.

CDR3 sequence reads: CASGRIPSSGKSSYEQYF. As DNA, the CDR3 is TGTGCCAGCGGGCGGATCCCCTCTAGCGGGAAGAGCTCCTACGAGCAGTACTTC. The rearrangement joins TRBV6-1 to TRBJ2-7; TRBD2 aligns across 9 bases. Germline assignment: CDR1 MNHNS and CDR2 SASEGT. V trimming: 8 bases; J trimming: 0 bases; junction bases outside the gene matches: 17. The CDR3 has 18 amino acids.

This clonotype has just one count. The V gene is TRBV7-6, the J gene TRBJ2-3; 10 positions match TRBD1. This CDR3 has 16 residues. The V gene's germline CDR1 is SGHVS and CDR2 FNYEAQ. The J segment lost 2 bases and the V segment lost 6 bases, leaving 8 bases of the junction unmatched. The CDR3 spells CASSRRTGGDTDTQYF. The CDR3 DNA is TGTGCCAGCAGTCGCCGGACAGGGGGAGACACAGATACGCAGTATTTT.

A word on this clonotype: One junction end does not reproduce the germline sequence, and a read error may be involved. V and J are TRBV6-2 or TRBV6-3 and TRBJ2-1; no definite D call. Germline assignment: CDR1 MNHEY and CDR2 SVGEGT. The CDR3 runs 15 residues. The CDR3 coding sequence is TGTGCCTGCAGTTATGAGCGCCGGTCCTACAATGAGCAGTTCTTC. Translated: CACSYERRSYNEQFF.

The CDR3 DNA reads TGTGCCAGCAGACTAGCGGGACTCGCGGGGGAGCAGTACTTC. Translation gives CASRLAGLAGEQYF. The chain links TRBV14 to TRBJ2-5; TRBD2 matches 10 bases. After removal of 6 bases from V and 11 bases from J, the junction contained 12 bases not matched to a gene. CDR3 size: 14 residues. Germline V lookup: CDR1 SGHDN, CDR2 FVKESK. The variable domain in full, completed from reference TRBV14 and TRBJ2-5, reads EAGVTQFPSHSVIEKGQTVTLRCDPISGHDNLYWYRRVMGKEIKFLLHFVKESKQDESGMPNNRFLAERTGGTYSTLKVQPAELEDSGVYFCASRLAGLAGEQYFGPGTRLLVL.

The V and J genes are TRBV9 and TRBJ2-7; TRBD1 aligns across 10 bases. V lost 2 bases, J lost 2 bases, and 4 bases stayed unmatched. This CDR3 has 15 residues. The germline V gene has CDR1 SGDLS and CDR2 YYNGEE. The CDR3 coding sequence is TGTGCCAGCAGCGTCCGGGACAGGGGTCCCTACGAGCAGTACTTC. Translation: CASSVRDRGPYEQYF.

Notes on this clonotype: Being one base from a much bigger clone, this may be a read error. This chain connects TRBV12-3 or TRBV12-4 to TRBJ2-5; D could derive from TRBD1 or TRBD2 (7 bases each). The CDR3 extends over 13 amino acids. The germline V and J ends were trimmed by 10 bases and 2 bases, with 14 bases remaining between them. The CDR3 sequence is CANTQGGQETQYF. DNA for the CDR3: TGTGCCAACACCCAGGGGGGGCAAGAGACCCAGTACTTC.

This clonotype was detected once. The chain joins TRBV20-1 to TRBJ2-1; D is perhaps TRBD1 (6 bases). Near its end, the DNA agrees better with TRBJ2-7, so the J call may be wrong. This CDR3 has 13 amino acids. The germline gives CDR1 DFQATT, CDR2 SNEGSKA (reference sequence). The CDR3 DNA is TGCAGTGCTAGAAGGGGGTCCTACAATGAGCAGTACTTC. This encodes CSARRGSYNEQYF.

Worth noting for this clonotype: The junction shows a germline mismatch at one end, possibly a read error. This sequence joins TRBV11-2 and TRBJ2-3; D is unresolved. Germline values: CDR1 SGHAT, CDR2 FQNNGV. This CDR3 comprises 12 residues. The CDR3: CASGTPPDAQYF. The CDR3 bases are TGTGCCAGCGGCACTCCCCCAGATGCGCAGTATTTT.

This clonotype has just a few counts. CDR3 nucleotide sequence: TGTGCCAGCAGCTCCTTGGTCCACAAAGGAACAGATACGCAGTATTTT. This sequence encodes CASSSLVHKGTDTQYF. The rearrangement joins TRBV11-2 to TRBJ2-3; D unclear. The CDR3 loop spans 16 amino acids. Germline CDR1 and CDR2: SGHAT and FQNNGV. Trimming pared 4 bases from V and 3 bases from J, leaving 17 bases between.

The rearrangement links TRBV20-1 to TRBJ2-1; 9 bases line up with TRBD1. Germline V CDR1 and CDR2: DFQATT, SNEGSKA (reference sequence). V trimming: 5 bases; J trimming: 4 bases; junction bases outside the gene matches: 6. This CDR3 contains 14 residues. This chain's CDR3 is CSACPGTGYNEQFF. As DNA, the CDR3 is TGCAGTGCTTGTCCCGGGACAGGGTACAATGAGCAGTTCTTC.

This clonotype was recorded a few times. The genes are TRBV29-1 and TRBJ1-1, with unresolved D. CDR1 SQVTM and CDR2 ANQGSEA come from the germline V gene. This CDR3 spans 12 amino acids. Trimming took 6 bases from V and 2 from J, leaving 10 bases between them. CDR3 loop: CSVDGLNTEAFF. CDR3 in DNA: TGCAGCGTAGACGGACTTAACACTGAAGCTTTCTTT.

Worth noting for this clonotype: Germline is not matched at one junction end, which may reflect a read error. This chain joins TRBV7-9 and TRBJ2-3; 8 nucleotides agree with TRBD2. Germline CDR1 and CDR2: SEHNR and FQNEAQ (reference sequence). The CDR3 totals 15 residues. The CDR3 protein is CASSLASGAIDAQYF. The CDR3 bases are TGTGCCAGCAGCTTAGCTAGCGGGGCTATAGATGCGCAGTATTTT.

This chain uses TRBV7-6 with TRBJ1-2; D may be TRBD1 (5 bases). Germline-derived CDR1 and CDR2 are SGHVS and FNYEAQ. V gave up 3 bases and J gave up 0 bases, with 8 bases separating them. The CDR3 runs to 14 residues. The CDR3 nucleotides are TGTGCCAGCAGCTTGGGGGAGACTAACTATGGCTACACCTTC. Encoded protein: CASSLGETNYGYTF.